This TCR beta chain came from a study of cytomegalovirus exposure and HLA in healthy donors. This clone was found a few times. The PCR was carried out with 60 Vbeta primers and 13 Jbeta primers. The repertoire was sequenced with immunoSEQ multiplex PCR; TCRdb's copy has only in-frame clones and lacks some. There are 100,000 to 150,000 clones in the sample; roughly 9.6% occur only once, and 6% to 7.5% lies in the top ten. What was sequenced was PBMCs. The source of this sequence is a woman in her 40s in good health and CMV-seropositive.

In DNA form, the CDR3 reads TGTGCCAGCAGCTTAGAGGGACTAGCGAGCCGCCCTACGCAGTATTTT. It yields the protein CASSLEGLASRPTQYF. The chain couples TRBV7-6 to TRBJ2-3, with 10 bases matching TRBD2. Germline loops: CDR1 SGHVS, CDR2 FNYEAQ. With V trimmed by 1 base and J by 8 bases, 9 bases remained unmatched. The CDR3 is made up of 16 amino acids.